Following are 12 T cell receptor beta chains from one sample sequenced in a study of control samples from healthy donors and cancer patients. Using immunoSEQ multiplex PCR, the repertoire was profiled, and TCRdb retains in-frame clones only, with some absent. The table has about 95,000 clones, around four fifths seen once. Input material: blood. The receptor set was obtained from a man aged 25 to 40 in good health.

The rearrangement links TRBV21-1 to TRBJ1-6; whether TRBD1, the table's D call, matches the DNA was not checked. TRBV21-1 is annotated as a pseudogene. CDR3 length: 13 amino acids. The DNA for the CDR3 is TGTGCCAGCAGCACCCCCAATTTCTCACCCCTCCACTTT. It encodes CASSTPNFSPLHF.

The CDR3 DNA reads as TGTGCCAGCAGCCAAGATAGGGACAGAGATCAGCCCCAGCATTTT. It encodes CASSQDRDRDQPQHF. The V gene is TRBV4-2, the J gene TRBJ1-5; 7 positions agree with TRBD1. J lost 5 bases, V lost 0 bases, and 4 bases had no gene match. The V gene's germline CDR1 is LGHNA and CDR2 YNFKEQ. The CDR3 contains 15 residues.

This clone was detected once. The chain joins TRBV7-2 to TRBJ1-6; D unresolved. Germline-derived CDR1 and CDR2 are SGHTA and FQGNSA. There are 13 residues in the CDR3. Trimming took 1 base from V and 8 from J, leaving 6 bases between them. CDR3 in amino acids: CASSLVQDSPLHF. CDR3 nucleotide sequence: TGTGCCAGCAGCTTAGTTCAGGATTCACCCCTCCACTTT.

The chain couples TRBV11-2 to TRBJ1-2; 8 positions match TRBD1. The CDR3 length is 14 residues. Unmatched junction bases numbered 4, after V lost 5 bases and J lost 2 bases. Germline V gene data show CDR1 as SGHAT and CDR2 as FQNNGV. DNA for the CDR3: TGTGCCAGCAGCGTGACAGGGGAGAACTATGGCTACACCTTC. Its translation: CASSVTGENYGYTF.

In its sample, this clone was seen once. The chain combines TRBV11-1 with TRBJ1-6; D is perhaps TRBD1 (6 bases). V lost 1 base, J lost 9 bases, and 13 bases lay in between. CDR3 size: 15 residues. CDR1 is SGHAT, CDR2 FQDESV, per germline (reference sequence). CDR3 sequence: CASSLDVRGRSPLHF. The CDR3 nucleotides read TGTGCCAGCAGCTTAGACGTCAGGGGACGTTCACCCCTCCACTTT.

The rearrangement links TRBV7-9 to TRBJ2-7; D not certain. With 1 base removed from V and 4 bases from J, the gap between germline ends came to 8 bases. This CDR3 spans 13 amino acids. The germline V gene encodes CDR1 SEHNR and CDR2 FQNEAQ (reference sequence). DNA for the CDR3: TGTGCCAGCAGCTTAGGAGCCTCTTACGAGCAGTACTTC. Its translation is CASSLGASYEQYF.

The V and J genes are TRBV2 and TRBJ2-7; 8 bases line up with TRBD2. The V gene's germline CDR1 is SNHLY and CDR2 FYNNEI. Trimming cost V 1 base and J 2 bases; bases outside gene matches: 4. This CDR3 has 15 residues. Written as DNA, the CDR3 is TGTGCCAGCAGTGAAGGGGGGACTAGGCCCTACGAGCAGTACTTC. Encoded protein: CASSEGGTRPYEQYF.

The chain employs TRBV7-9 and TRBJ2-6; D is unclear. Germline CDR1 SEHNR, CDR2 FQNEAQ (reference sequence). Trimming removed 3 bases from V and 6 bases from J, with 9 bases in between. This CDR3 is 14 amino acids long. The CDR3 bases are TGTGCCAGCAGCTTCGTGACACCGGCCAACGTCCTGACTTTC. Translated: CASSFVTPANVLTF.

The rearrangement uses TRBV5-4 and TRBJ2-7; 10 positions match TRBD1. Losses at the gene ends were 3 bases for V and 3 bases for J; bases not matched to a gene: 3. The CDR3 length is 14 residues. Germline V gene lookup returns CDR1 SGHNT and CDR2 YYREEE (reference sequence). CDR3 in amino acids: CASSSRDRGYEQYF. The CDR3 nucleotides are TGTGCCAGCAGCTCCCGGGACAGGGGCTACGAGCAGTACTTC.

The chain combines TRBV25-1 with TRBJ1-1; D is unresolved. The germline V gene has CDR1 MGHDK and CDR2 SYGVNS. The CDR3 is 14 residues long. V was cut by 3 bases and J by 4 bases, with 12 bases left in between. The CDR3: CASSEAEVSTEAFF. The CDR3 nucleotides are TGTGCCAGCAGTGAGGCCGAGGTGAGCACTGAAGCTTTCTTT.

The chain combines TRBV7-9 with TRBJ1-1; D call uncertain. CDR3 size: 14 residues. The germline V gene encodes CDR1 SEHNR and CDR2 FQNEAQ (reference sequence). Trimming shortened V by 3 bases and J by 4 bases, and 12 bases separated the two germline ends. CDR3 region: CASSLREGSTEAFF. The DNA of the CDR3 is TGTGCCAGCAGCTTGAGGGAAGGGAGCACTGAAGCTTTCTTT.

The chain couples TRBV6-5 to TRBJ1-1; D ambiguous. The CDR3 consists of 15 residues. Germline V gene data show CDR1 as MNHEY and CDR2 as SVGAGI. Trimming took off 0 bases at V and 0 bases at J, with 8 bases between the two ends. This CDR3 is CASSYSRGLNTEAFF. As DNA, the CDR3 is TGTGCCAGCAGTTACTCGCGGGGTCTGAACACTGAAGCTTTCTTT.